This T cell receptor beta chain was sequenced for a study of blood T cell repertoires in COVID-19. The wider study: From the United States, Italy and Spain came samples of acute and convalescent COVID-19.

Assay used: immunoSEQ multiplex PCR; TCRdb lists only in-frame clones, some missing. Of hundreds of thousands of clones listed, 80% to 95% are singletons. V was shortened by 5 bases and J by 5 bases, with 13 bases between the two germline ends. This CDR3 is 13 amino acids long. In germline, CDR1 is MDHEN, CDR2 SYDVKM. Seattle-derived patients entered the study during active infection and were followed longitudinally. This clonotype originated in a man in his 60s with COVID-19, enrolled during active disease. J is TRBJ2-7 and V is TRBV28, with a possible D match to TRBD2 (6 bases). What was sequenced was peripheral blood. CDR3 protein: CASSRQGGNEQYF. As DNA, the CDR3 is TGTGCCAGCAGTCGGCAGGGCGGGAACGAGCAGTACTTC.